This T cell receptor beta chain is drawn from a study of beta chain features in type 1 diabetes (dated by TCRdb to the late 2010s). About the investigation overall: Mean age, gender distribution, total cell number and subset yield were not different between patients and healthy donors. A total of around 110,000,000 sorted cells were examined across all samples, and RNA yield correlated strongly with the number of cells per subset. The study compared TCRB repertoires of sorted circulating CD4+ T cell subsets between recently diagnosed type 1 diabetes patients and matched healthy donors. Regulatory and stem cell-like memory subsets were obtained from only 8 patients and roughly 8 healthy donors, while naive and central memory subsets were obtained from all 30 or so donors.

Concerning this clone: Its target antigen remains unknown. It has no much larger one-base neighbor in the sample; base qualities were not kept.

All of the isolated RNA was reverse transcribed with the High Capacity cDNA Reverse Transcription Kit, so expressed TCRB transcripts were sequenced. Deep immunoSEQ sequencing was performed on naive, central memory and regulatory T cell samples, with an average of roughly 4 million total reads per sample. Sorted cells were lysed in RLT buffer and RNA was extracted with DNase-treated RNeasy Micro or Mini kits, depending on cell number. Each cell subset was processed on its own to prevent cross-contamination, while patient and healthy donor samples were processed together. Using the immunoSEQ multiplex PCR, TCRB sequences were amplified from cDNA into 87-bp fragments spanning the CDR3 region. Sequencing of the amplicons was done on the Illumina HiSeq platform. In the paper's pipeline: PCR bias was corrected computationally using synthetic template baselines, and reads within Hamming distance 2 were collapsed, with unmergeable singletons discarded. Reads were aligned against IMGT so that V, D and J genes, CDR3 length and insertions or deletions at six rearrangement sites could be assigned. Within each subset, clonotype counts were normalized to sorted cell number, and only after that were true diversity and Gini coefficients computed with the tcR R package. Repertoire sharing was quantified using the overlap coefficient calculated on TCRB nucleotide sequences. As a proxy for the pre-selection repertoire, out-of-frame TCRB sequences from naive cells were analyzed. As stored in TCRdb, this immuneACCESS dataset retains in-frame rearrangements with V and J assigned. A fraction of the clones does not appear; measured against another copy, unresolved V genes explain less than half of the discrepancy, and the remainder lacks a known reason. V, J and clone size derive from that table, while D and trimming were established from the DNA sequence. Across this sample there are more than 300,000 clones, with about 12% seen only once. The ten top clones hold 0.0095% to 0.011% of the sample.

A single peripheral blood draw of approximately 120 mL on average was collected from each donor into heparinised tubes. Using a panel that included CD45RO, CCR7, CD25, CD127, CD95 and CD27, naive, central memory, regulatory and stem cell-like memory CD4+ T cells were sorted on a BD FACSAria II. Purity was above 95% for every sorted population. Right away, PBMCs were isolated by Lymphoprep density gradient centrifugation and were stained directly, with no culture step. To minimize batch effects, samples were stained and sorted in pairs, one healthy donor with one patient per experiment. Based on the germline V gene, the CDR1 and CDR2 sequences are MGHRA and YSYEKL. The CDR3 has 16 amino acids, counting the end cysteine and phenylalanine. Solely the CDR3 DNA is kept, with 48 bases framed from the first base. V loses 3 bases of germline sequence and J loses 4 bases, and the interval between the two ends is 18 bases.

General conclusions and limits of the study: Because cDNA rather than genomic DNA was sequenced, highly expressing activated cells could have been over-represented, although no difference in activation and CD3 levels was found between groups. Type 1 diabetes patients showed a moderate but significant shortening of TCRB CDR3 length in all four CD4+ subsets. Naive, central memory and regulatory TCRB repertoires appeared to be more similar among patients than among healthy donors. Fewer insertions and more nucleotide deletions at VDJ recombination sites were observed in patients with type 1 diabetes, implying thymic rearrangement abnormalities. Shorter templates might have been favored by PCR, but patient and control samples were amplified and corrected together, so both groups would have been affected equally by any skew. Only small numbers of individuals were included in the HLA sub-analyses, which left unresolved whether HLA type had any influence on TCRB rearrangement.

The TCR was taken from a woman between 18 and 30 years old with type 1 diabetes. Recombination linked TRBV4-1 to TRBJ1-1; a tentative D match to TRBD1 spans 5 bases. Sequencing was done on a sample of naive CD4+ T cells from blood. What this sample's cell subset or site label stands for: true naive CD4+ T cells. In nucleotide form, the sequence is TGCGCCAGCAGCCAGGGCAGGGATCTGGGGCTCACTGAAGCTTTCTTT. Its translation is CASSQGRDLGLTEAFF.